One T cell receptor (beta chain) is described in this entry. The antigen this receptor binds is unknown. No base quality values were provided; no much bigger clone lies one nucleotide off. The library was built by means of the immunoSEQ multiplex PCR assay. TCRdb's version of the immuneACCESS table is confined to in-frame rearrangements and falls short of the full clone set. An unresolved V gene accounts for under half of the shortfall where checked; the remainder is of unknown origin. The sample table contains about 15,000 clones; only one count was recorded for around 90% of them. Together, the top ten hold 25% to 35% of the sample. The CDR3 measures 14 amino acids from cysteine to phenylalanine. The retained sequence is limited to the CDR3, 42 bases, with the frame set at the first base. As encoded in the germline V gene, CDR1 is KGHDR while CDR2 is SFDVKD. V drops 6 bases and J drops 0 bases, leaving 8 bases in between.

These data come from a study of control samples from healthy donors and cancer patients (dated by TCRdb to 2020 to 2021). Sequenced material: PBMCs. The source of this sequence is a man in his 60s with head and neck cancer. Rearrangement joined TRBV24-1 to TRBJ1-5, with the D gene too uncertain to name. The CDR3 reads CATSLQSSNQPQHF. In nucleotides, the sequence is TGTGCCACCAGTCTACAGAGTAGCAATCAGCCCCAGCATTTT.